This is a list of T cell receptor beta chains from one sample in a study of T cell responses to AZD1222 COVID-19 vaccine. Sequencing was performed with immunoSEQ multiplex PCR; in TCRdb, only in-frame clones are kept and a portion is missing. There are around 130,000 clones in the sample; over 75% occur only once, and 4.2% lies in the top ten. The sample here was peripheral blood, taken 28 days after the second dose of the MenACWY control vaccine. Every receptor here comes from an adult who received the MenACWY meningococcal vaccine as a control. CDR3s include the opening cysteine and the closing phenylalanine or tryptophan. The D gene is left open where the match is weak. Part of the rows lack a size; the others show once, few, many or a class for expanded clones.

clone size	D gene	V gene	J gene	CDR3 length	CDR3 DNA	CDR3 protein
NA	NA	TRBV6-5	TRBJ1-1	12	TGTGCCAGCAGTCAAAGGAACACTGAAGCTTTCTTT	CASSQRNTEAFF
once	TRBD1	TRBV25-1	TRBJ1-1	14	TGTGCCAGCAGCCCACAGGGGACAAACACTGAAGCTTTCTTT	CASSPQGTNTEAFF
NA	NA	TRBV25-1	TRBJ1-1	15	TGTGCCAGCAGTGACGGACAGCTCATGAACACTGAAGCTTTCTTT	CASSDGQLMNTEAFF
once	TRBD2	TRBV19	TRBJ2-1	16	TGTGCCAGTAGTACCAGACTAGCGGGAACTTACAATGAGCAGTTCTTC	CASSTRLAGTYNEQFF
once	TRBD1	TRBV3-1/TRBV3-2	TRBJ2-2	17	TGTGCCAGCAGCCAAGATAGGGGGACAGGGGACACCGGGGAGCTGTTTTTT	CASSQDRGTGDTGELFF
NA	TRBD2	TRBV3-1/TRBV3-2	TRBJ2-5	14	TGTGCCAGCAGCCCAACCGGGGGGGAAGAGACCCAGTACTTC	CASSPTGGEETQYF
NA	NA	TRBV11-2	TRBJ2-7	11	TGTGCCAGCAGCCCCCTTTACGAGCAGTACTTC	CASSPLYEQYF
NA	NA	TRBV4-1	TRBJ1-1	15	TGCGCCAGCAGCCAGGGAGCGTACCGGCGGGCTGAAGCTTTCTTT	CASSQGAYRRAEAFF
NA	NA	TRBV4-1	TRBJ2-3	14	TGCGCCAGCAGCCAAGATTTGGCCCAAGATACGCAGTATTTT	CASSQDLAQDTQYF
NA	TRBD2	TRBV12-5	TRBJ2-1	15	TGTGCTAGTGGAGTTTGGGGGGGCTCCTACAATGAGCAGTTCTTC	CASGVWGGSYNEQFF